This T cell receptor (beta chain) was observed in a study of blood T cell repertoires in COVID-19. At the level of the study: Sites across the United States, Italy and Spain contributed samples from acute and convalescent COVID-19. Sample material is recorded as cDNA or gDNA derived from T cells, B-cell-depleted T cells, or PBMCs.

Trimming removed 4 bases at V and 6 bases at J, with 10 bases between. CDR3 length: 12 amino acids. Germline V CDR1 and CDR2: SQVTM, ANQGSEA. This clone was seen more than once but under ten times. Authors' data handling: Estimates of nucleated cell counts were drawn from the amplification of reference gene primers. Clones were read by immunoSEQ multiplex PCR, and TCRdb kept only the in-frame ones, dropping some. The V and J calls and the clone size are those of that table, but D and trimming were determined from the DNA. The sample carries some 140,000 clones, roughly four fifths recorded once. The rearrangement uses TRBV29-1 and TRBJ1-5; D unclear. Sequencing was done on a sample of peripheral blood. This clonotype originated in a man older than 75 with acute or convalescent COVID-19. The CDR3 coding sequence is TGCAGCGTTGGGGAGATAGGTCAGCCCCAGCATTTT. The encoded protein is CSVGEIGQPQHF.